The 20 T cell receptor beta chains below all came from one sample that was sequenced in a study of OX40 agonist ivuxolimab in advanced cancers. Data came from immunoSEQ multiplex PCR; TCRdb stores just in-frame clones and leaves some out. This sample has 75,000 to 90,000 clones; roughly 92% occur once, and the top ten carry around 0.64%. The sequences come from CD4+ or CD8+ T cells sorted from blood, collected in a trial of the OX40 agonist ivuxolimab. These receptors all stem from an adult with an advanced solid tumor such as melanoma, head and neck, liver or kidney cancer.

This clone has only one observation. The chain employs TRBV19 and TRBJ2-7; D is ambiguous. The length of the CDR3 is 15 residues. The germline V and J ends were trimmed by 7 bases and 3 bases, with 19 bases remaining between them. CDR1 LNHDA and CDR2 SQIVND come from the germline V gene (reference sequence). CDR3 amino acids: CASTSGPGDIYEQYF. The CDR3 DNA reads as TGTGCCAGTACCTCAGGTCCAGGAGACATCTACGAGCAGTACTTC.

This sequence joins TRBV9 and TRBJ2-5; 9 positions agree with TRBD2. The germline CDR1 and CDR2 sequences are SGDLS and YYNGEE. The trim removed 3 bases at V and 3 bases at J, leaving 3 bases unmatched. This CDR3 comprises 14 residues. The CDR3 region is CASSARLAEETQYF. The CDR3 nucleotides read TGTGCCAGCAGCGCCCGACTAGCGGAAGAGACCCAGTACTTC.

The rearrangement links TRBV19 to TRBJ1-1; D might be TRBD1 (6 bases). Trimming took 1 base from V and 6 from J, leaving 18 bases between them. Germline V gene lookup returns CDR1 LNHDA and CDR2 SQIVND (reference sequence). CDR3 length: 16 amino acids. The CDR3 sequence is CASSIGRGNLNPEAFF. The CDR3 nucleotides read TGTGCCAGTAGTATAGGCAGGGGTAATCTTAACCCTGAAGCTTTCTTT.

DNA for the CDR3: TGTGCCAGCAGTTCGACAGGGCCGAACACTGAAGCTTTCTTT. Residues: CASSSTGPNTEAFF. The rearrangement joins TRBV27 to TRBJ1-1, with 7 bases aligning to TRBD1. This CDR3 comprises 14 residues. The trim removed 4 bases at V and 1 base at J, leaving 3 bases unmatched. Germline-derived CDR1 and CDR2 are MNHEY and SMNVEV (reference sequence).

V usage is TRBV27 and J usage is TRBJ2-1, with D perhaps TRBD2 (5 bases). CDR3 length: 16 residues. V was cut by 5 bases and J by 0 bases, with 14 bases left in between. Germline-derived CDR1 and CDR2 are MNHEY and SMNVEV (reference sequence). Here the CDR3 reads CASSDRGGGSYNEQFF. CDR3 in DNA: TGTGCCAGCAGTGATCGGGGTGGAGGCTCCTACAATGAGCAGTTCTTC.

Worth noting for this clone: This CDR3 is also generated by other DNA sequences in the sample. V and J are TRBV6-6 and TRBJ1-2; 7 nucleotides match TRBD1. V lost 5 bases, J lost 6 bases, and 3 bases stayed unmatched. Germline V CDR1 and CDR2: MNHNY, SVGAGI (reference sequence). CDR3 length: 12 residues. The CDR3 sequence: CASSRQGDGYTF. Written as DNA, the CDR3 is TGTGCCAGCAGTAGACAGGGTGATGGCTACACCTTC.

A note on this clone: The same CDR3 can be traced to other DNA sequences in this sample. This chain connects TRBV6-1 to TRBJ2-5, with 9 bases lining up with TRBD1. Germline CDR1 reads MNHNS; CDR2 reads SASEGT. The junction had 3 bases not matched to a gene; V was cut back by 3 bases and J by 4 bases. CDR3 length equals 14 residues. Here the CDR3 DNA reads TGTGCCAGCAGTGAGGGGACAGGGTTAGAGACCCAGTACTTC. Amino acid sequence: CASSEGTGLETQYF.

CDR3 protein: CASSQLTGLNYEQYF. CDR3 coding DNA: TGTGCCAGCAGTCAGCTGACAGGGTTGAACTACGAGCAGTACTTC. The chain links TRBV6-5 to TRBJ2-5, with 7 bases matching TRBD1. The end of the DNA aligns better with TRBJ2-7, so the J call may be wrong. The V gene's germline CDR1 is MNHEY and CDR2 SVGAGI. This CDR3 spans 15 amino acids.

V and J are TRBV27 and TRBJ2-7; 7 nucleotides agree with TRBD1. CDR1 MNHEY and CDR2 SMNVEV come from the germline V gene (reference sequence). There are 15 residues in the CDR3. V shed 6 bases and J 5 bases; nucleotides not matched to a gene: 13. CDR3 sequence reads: CASSSLPGTVNEQYF. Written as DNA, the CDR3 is TGTGCCAGCAGCTCCTTACCTGGGACAGTCAACGAGCAGTACTTC.

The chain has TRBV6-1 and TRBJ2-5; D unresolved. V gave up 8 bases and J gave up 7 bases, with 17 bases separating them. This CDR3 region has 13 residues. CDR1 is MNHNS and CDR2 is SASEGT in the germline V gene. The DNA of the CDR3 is TGTGCCAGCGGACCGGGCAACCTAGTGACCCAGTACTTC. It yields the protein CASGPGNLVTQYF.

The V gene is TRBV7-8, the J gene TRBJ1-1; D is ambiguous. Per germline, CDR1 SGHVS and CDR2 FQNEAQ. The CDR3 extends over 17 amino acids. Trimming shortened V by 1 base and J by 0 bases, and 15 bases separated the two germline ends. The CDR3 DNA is TGTGCCAGCAGCTTAGTTTTTTTAGGCATAATGAACACTGAAGCTTTCTTT. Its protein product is CASSLVFLGIMNTEAFF.

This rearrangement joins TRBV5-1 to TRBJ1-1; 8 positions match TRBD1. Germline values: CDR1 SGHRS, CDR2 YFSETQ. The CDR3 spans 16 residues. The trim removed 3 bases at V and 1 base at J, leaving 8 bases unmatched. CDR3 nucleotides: TGCGCCAGCAGCTATACGACAGGGGTGGGGAACACTGAAGCTTTCTTT. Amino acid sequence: CASSYTTGVGNTEAFF. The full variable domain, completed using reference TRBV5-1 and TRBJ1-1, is KAGVTQTPRYLIKTRGQQVTLSCSPISGHRSVSWYQQTPGQGLQFLFEYFSETQRNKGNFPGRFSGRQFSNSRSEMNVSTLELGDSALYLCASSYTTGVGNTEAFFGQGTRLTVV.

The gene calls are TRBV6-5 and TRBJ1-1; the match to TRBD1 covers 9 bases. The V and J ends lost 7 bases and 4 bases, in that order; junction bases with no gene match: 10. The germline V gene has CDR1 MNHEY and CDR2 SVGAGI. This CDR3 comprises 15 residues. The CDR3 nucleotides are TGTGCCAGCAACCTACAGGGGGCAGGGAGCACTGAAGCTTTCTTT. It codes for CASNLQGAGSTEAFF.

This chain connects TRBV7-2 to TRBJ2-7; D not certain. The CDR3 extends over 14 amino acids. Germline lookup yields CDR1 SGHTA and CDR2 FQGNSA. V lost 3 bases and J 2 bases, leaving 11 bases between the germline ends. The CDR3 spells CASSFMGNTYEQYF. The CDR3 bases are TGTGCCAGCAGCTTTATGGGGAATACCTACGAGCAGTACTTC.

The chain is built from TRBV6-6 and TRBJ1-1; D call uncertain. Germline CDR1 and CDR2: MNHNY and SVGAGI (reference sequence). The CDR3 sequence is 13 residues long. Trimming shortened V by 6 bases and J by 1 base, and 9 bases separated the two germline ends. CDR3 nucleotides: TGTGCCAGCAGCCCCTTAAGGAACACTGAAGCTTTCTTT. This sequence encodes CASSPLRNTEAFF.

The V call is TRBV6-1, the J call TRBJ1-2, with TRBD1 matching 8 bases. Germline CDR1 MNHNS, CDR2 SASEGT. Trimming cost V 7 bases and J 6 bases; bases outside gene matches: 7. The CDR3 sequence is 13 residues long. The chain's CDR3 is CASTGQGLHGYTF. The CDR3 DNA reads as TGTGCCAGCACTGGACAGGGACTTCATGGCTACACCTTC.

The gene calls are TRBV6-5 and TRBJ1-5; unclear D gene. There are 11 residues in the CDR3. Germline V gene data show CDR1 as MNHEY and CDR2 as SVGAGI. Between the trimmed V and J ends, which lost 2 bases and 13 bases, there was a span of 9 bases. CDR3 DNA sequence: TGTGCCAGCAGTTACGCTGGGTCTCAGCATTTT. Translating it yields CASSYAGSQHF.

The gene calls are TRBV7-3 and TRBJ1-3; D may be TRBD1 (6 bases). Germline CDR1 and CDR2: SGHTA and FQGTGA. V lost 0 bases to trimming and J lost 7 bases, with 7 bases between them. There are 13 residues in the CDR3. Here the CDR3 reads CASSLTQGNTIYF. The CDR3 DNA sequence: TGTGCCAGCAGCTTAACGCAGGGGAACACCATATATTTT.

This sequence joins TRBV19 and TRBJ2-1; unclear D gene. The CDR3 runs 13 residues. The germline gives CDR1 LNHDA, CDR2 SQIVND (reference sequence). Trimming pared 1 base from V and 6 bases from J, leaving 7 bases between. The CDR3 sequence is CASSIGQPNEQFF. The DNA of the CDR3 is TGTGCCAGTAGTATAGGCCAGCCCAATGAGCAGTTCTTC.

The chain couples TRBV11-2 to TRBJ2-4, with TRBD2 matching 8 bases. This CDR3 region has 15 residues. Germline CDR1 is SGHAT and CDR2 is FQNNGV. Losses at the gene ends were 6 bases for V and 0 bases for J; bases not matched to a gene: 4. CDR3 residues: CASRAGGLAKNIQYF. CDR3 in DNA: TGTGCCAGCAGGGCGGGGGGCCTAGCCAAAAACATTCAGTACTTC. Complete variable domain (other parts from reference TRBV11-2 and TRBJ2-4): EAGVAQSPRYKIIEKRQSVAFWCNPISGHATLYWYQQILGQGPKLLIQFQNNGVVDDSQLPKDRFSAERLKGVDSTLKIQPAKLEDSAVYLCASRAGGLAKNIQYFGAGTRLSVL.